The sample holds many counts of the clone carrying this T cell receptor beta chain. Its antigen remains unidentified. Time point noted: newly diagnosed GD, antithyroid drugs for less than 3 months. Making the TCR library involved RNA that had been extracted from PBMCs. The patients were enrolled through endocrinology in Xi'an, China. The data stem from a study of regulatory T cells in long-lasting Graves disease. V shed 6 bases and J 9 bases; nucleotides not matched to a gene: 21. This CDR3 comprises 17 residues. Germline V gene lookup returns CDR1 MNHEY and CDR2 SMNVEV (reference sequence). General study results and limits: Among samples with persistent disease, TRBV28, TRBJ1-2 and TRBJ2-5 were favored.

Arm-PCR of CDR3 regions and iRepertoire HTBI primers were the basis on which TCR beta libraries were built. Using its own MiXCR run on the multiplex PCR reads, TCRdb lists one record per CDR3 protein. The data hold 530,000 or so distinct CDR3 sequences, with 16% observed a single time. These data are also associated with another study on T cells in Graves' hyperthyroidism and ophthalmopathy.

The chain employs TRBV27 and TRBJ2-7, with 9 bases matching TRBD2. The starting material was peripheral blood mononuclear cells (PBMCs), obtained at new diagnosis, from a patient treated with antithyroid drugs. This receptor was identified in a man between 18 and 35 years old with Graves disease. CDR3 bases: TGTGCCAGCAGCTCCCTTGGGCTAGCGGGATCCATCGATGGGCAGTACTTC. Translated: CASSSLGLAGSIDGQYF.